This paragraph reports one T cell receptor beta chain. The assay was immunoSEQ multiplex PCR, and TCRdb's table has in-frame clones only and misses some. The repertoire holds about 140,000 clones, with 84% as singletons. The sample is drawn from a study of blood T cell repertoires in COVID-19. Categorization into cohorts depended on clinical history that participants reported. The CDR3 sequence is 14 residues long. V shed 0 bases and J shed 9 bases, with 10 bases lying between them. CDR1 is SGHRS, CDR2 YFSETQ, per germline. Sequenced material: PBMCs or T cells enriched from blood (not recorded which). The V and J genes are TRBV5-1 and TRBJ1-6; D is unclear. This receptor was taken from a woman in her late teens or twenties who had been exposed to COVID-19. Here the CDR3 reads CASSLGQWASPLHF. The DNA for the CDR3 is TGCGCCAGCAGCTTGGGGCAGTGGGCTTCACCCCTCCACTTT.